This T cell receptor beta chain was sequenced during a study of cytomegalovirus exposure and HLA in healthy donors. Whole-study findings and limits: Across donors, sequencing depth was assumed by presence/absence analyses to be roughly uniform.

As concerns this clone: Its antigen remains unidentified. Because the CDR3's place on the DNA is in doubt, the DNA is left out and the CDR3 is given as listed by TCRdb.

Germline V gives CDR1 GTSNPN, CDR2 SVGIG (reference sequence). The CDR3 spans 11 residues, counting both ends. The PCR used 60 Vbeta and 13 Jbeta primers. Only in-frame clones appear in the TCRdb table, and some are missing; sequencing was by immunoSEQ multiplex PCR. The sample has about 150,000 clones; around 79% are singletons. Sequenced material: PBMCs. The sequence was obtained from a man aged 40-50 years in good health and CMV-seropositive. The rearrangement links TRBV30 to TRBJ2-7; TRBD2 is the table's D call, not checked against the DNA. The CDR3: CAWSVGGGAYF.